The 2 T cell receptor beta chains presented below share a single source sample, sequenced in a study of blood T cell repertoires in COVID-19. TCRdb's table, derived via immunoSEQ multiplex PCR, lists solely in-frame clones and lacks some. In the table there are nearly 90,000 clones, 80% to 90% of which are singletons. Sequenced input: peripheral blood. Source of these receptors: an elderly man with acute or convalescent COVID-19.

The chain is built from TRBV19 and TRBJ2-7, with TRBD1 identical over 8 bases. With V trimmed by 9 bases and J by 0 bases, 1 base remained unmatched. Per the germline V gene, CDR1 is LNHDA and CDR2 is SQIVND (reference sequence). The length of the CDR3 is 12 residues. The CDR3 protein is CASGQGSYEQYF. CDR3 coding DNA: TGTGCCAGCGGACAGGGCTCCTACGAGCAGTACTTC.

The CDR3 reads CASSISGGDEKLFF. DNA for the CDR3: TGTGCCAGTAGTATTTCGGGGGGAGATGAAAAACTGTTTTTT. The chain links TRBV19 to TRBJ1-4; possible D gene TRBD1, 5 bases. V dropped 3 bases and J dropped 6 bases, with 11 bases sitting between them. This CDR3 has 14 amino acids. Germline CDR1 reads LNHDA; CDR2 reads SQIVND (reference sequence).